Each of the 4 T cell receptor beta chains below was sequenced from the same sample in a study of CD4 T cells in relation to SARS-CoV-2 and coronaviruses. Their specific antigens are unknown. Generated by immunoSEQ multiplex PCR, the TCRdb table keeps only in-frame clones and is missing some. Of 25,000 to 30,000 clones listed, about two thirds are singletons. Unexposed donor CD4+ T cells date from about 2011-2018, before the COVID-19 pandemic. Isolation of CD4+ T cells took place after about 10 days in culture. Input material: CD4+ T cells from PBMCs, cultured in vitro. The receptors come from a human donor in good health.

The chain links TRBV3-1 (or the pseudogene TRBV3-2) to TRBJ1-2; the D is unclear. CDR3 size: 14 residues. Germline CDR1 reads LGHDT; CDR2 reads YNNKEL (reference sequence). The V end was cut by 1 base, the J end by 5 bases, with 11 bases between. The CDR3 DNA is TGTGCCAGCAGCCAAGTTTTACAACAGTATGGCTACACCTTC. Residues: CASSQVLQQYGYTF.

The V gene is TRBV19, the J gene TRBJ1-2; 9 nucleotides line up with TRBD1. CDR1 is LNHDA, CDR2 SQIVND, per germline (reference sequence). With 2 bases clipped from V and 5 bases from J, the junction kept 6 bases outside the gene matches. This CDR3 has 15 residues. CDR3 bases: TGTGCCAGTAGTATAAGGGGACAGGGAACGTATGGCTACACCTTC. Translating it yields CASSIRGQGTYGYTF.

This clone has only a few counts. The gene calls are TRBV7-9 and TRBJ1-4, with D hard to call. The CDR3 is made up of 12 amino acids. Germline V gene lookup returns CDR1 SEHNR and CDR2 FQNEAQ (reference sequence). With 5 bases removed from V and 7 bases from J, the gap between germline ends came to 8 bases. The CDR3 loop is CASSPVSEKLFF. CDR3 DNA sequence: TGTGCCAGCAGCCCTGTTTCTGAAAAACTGTTTTTT.

This clone showed up just a few times. V and J are TRBV28 and TRBJ1-2, with D perhaps TRBD1 (6 bases). V lost 8 bases and J lost 6, with 16 bases in between. This CDR3 region has 13 residues. The germline CDR1 and CDR2 sequences are MDHEN and SYDVKM. Written as DNA, the CDR3 is TGTGCCAGCCGGGTAGGGGGTGAGAATGGCTACACCTTC. Translation gives CASRVGGENGYTF.